This T cell receptor (beta chain) was retrieved from a study of Graves' ophthalmopathy and Graves' hyperthyroidism. General study findings and limits: Separation of ophthalmopathy from stable hyperthyroidism was achieved by a 13-signature model, at 85% to 90% sensitivity and under 83% specificity.

As the template, RNA transcripts were used to amplify TCR beta CDR3 regions. The first-round RT-PCR employed HTBI primers together with the Qiagen OneStep RT-PCR kit. A multiplex PCR was then performed as the second round. Using its own MiXCR run on the multiplex PCR reads, TCRdb lists one record per CDR3 protein. The sample includes approximately 1.2 million distinct CDR3 sequences, about 36% seen only once; the top ten take roughly 10%. The length of the CDR3 is 11 residues. The ends were cut back, 6 bases at V and 8 bases at J, with 13 bases in the middle. From germline, CDR1 is SQVTM and CDR2 ANQGSEA. Turning to this clonotype: The target antigen is unknown.

The source material was peripheral blood or thyroid tissue (not recorded which). This receptor was obtained from an adult man with Graves' hyperthyroidism. The chain combines TRBV29-1 with TRBJ1-2, with D perhaps matching TRBD1 (6 bases). The CDR3 DNA is TGCAGCGTACCCGGGGGGCTGGGCTACACCTTC. It specifies CSVPGGLGYTF.